This TCR beta chain was captured in a study of cytomegalovirus exposure and HLA in healthy donors. This clone was picked up one time. Primers included in the PCR were 60 Vbeta and 13 Jbeta primers. Generated by immunoSEQ multiplex PCR, the TCRdb table keeps only in-frame clones and is missing some. The table records 95,000 to 150,000 clones, 70% to 90% of them present only once. With 0 bases removed from V and 1 base from J, the gap between germline ends came to 6 bases. The CDR3 spans 14 residues. Germline V CDR1 and CDR2: MGHRA, YSYEKL. The rearrangement links TRBV4-1 to TRBJ2-5; D gene ambiguous. The material sequenced was PBMCs. The receptor was derived from a man aged 35 to 55 in good health and CMV-seronegative. The CDR3 bases are TGCGCCAGCAGCCAAGACCCCGGCCAAGAGACCCAGTACTTC. Its translation is CASSQDPGQETQYF.